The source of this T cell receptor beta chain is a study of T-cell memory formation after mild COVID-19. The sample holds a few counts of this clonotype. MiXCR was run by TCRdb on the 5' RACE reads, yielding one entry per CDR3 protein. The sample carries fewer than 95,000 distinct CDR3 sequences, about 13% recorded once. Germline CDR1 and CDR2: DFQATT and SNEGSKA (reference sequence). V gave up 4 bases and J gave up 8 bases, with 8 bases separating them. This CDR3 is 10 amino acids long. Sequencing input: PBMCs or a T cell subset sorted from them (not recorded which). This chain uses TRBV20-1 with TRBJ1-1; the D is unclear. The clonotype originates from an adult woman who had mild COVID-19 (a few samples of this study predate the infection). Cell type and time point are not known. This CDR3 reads CSAMEREAFF. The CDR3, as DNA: TGCAGTGCTATGGAGAGGGAAGCTTTCTTT.